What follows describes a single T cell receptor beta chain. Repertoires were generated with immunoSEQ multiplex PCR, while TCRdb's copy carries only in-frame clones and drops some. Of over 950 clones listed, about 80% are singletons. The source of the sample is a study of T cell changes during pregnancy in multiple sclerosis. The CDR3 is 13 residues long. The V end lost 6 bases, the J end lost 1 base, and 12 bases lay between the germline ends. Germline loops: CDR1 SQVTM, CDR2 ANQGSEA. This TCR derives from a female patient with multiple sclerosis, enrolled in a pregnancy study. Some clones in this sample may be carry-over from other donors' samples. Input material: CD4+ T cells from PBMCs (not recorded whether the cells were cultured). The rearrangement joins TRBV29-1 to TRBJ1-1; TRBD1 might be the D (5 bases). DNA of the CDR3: TGCAGCGTCCGACAGAGAGAGAACACTGAAGCTTTCTTT. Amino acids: CSVRQRENTEAFF.